This entry features one T cell receptor (beta chain) sequence. A single count supports this clone. This clone's antigen is unknown. Base qualities are not provided; no much larger clone lies one nucleotide away. TCRbeta CDR3 regions were amplified from genomic DNA using the immunoSEQ Assay, a bias-controlled multiplex PCR. Per the source publication's procedure: Within the assay, amplification of reference gene primers was used to estimate how many nucleated cells each sample contained. To quantify the absolute abundance of each unique TCRbeta CDR3 rearrangement, sequence reads were collapsed and filtered. For each sample, productive Simpson clonality was calculated as the square root of Simpson's diversity index over productive rearrangements. TCRdb carries this immuneACCESS record with in-frame sequences only. Its versions omit some clonotypes, under half of them owing to an unresolved V gene in the studies checked, with the rest unexplained. V and J calls and clone size follow that table, whereas D and trimming were derived from the DNA. This sample holds fewer than 100,000 clones; under 85% were observed only once. The ten largest account for less than 25% of the sample.

The collaborating institutions used their own protocols to collect whole blood in K2EDTA tubes. For TCRbeta analysis, collaborator samples were shipped as frozen whole blood, as isolated PBMCs, or as DNA extracted from either sample type. The data stem from a study of blood T cell repertoires in COVID-19 (dated by TCRdb to 2020 to 2021). Some background on the complete study: Samples covering the acute and convalescent phases of COVID-19 were provided by collaborators in the United States, Italy and Spain. The prospective study material was composed of cDNA or gDNA derived from T cells, B-cell-depleted T cells, or PBMCs. Deeply sampled blood TCRbeta repertoires from subjects exposed to, actively infected with, or recovered from COVID-19 were included in the dataset. The repertoires were made available in a free public database intended to serve as a resource for research on the immune response to SARS-CoV-2. The samples were drawn from two sources: the first 160 participants of the ongoing ImmuneRACE study, and 1,200 or so subjects contributed by 6 global collaborators. Sample metadata almost always included a de-identified subject ID, COVID-19 status, age in years and sex. Where available, HLA class I and class II types were taken from metadata supplied by the sample provider and were not determined by assay-based typing.

CDR1 is given as MDHEN and CDR2 as SYDVKM, both from the germline V gene. V loses 6 bases of germline sequence and J loses 2 bases, and the interval between the two ends is 14 bases. The cysteine opens and the phenylalanine closes a CDR3 of 14 amino acids. Here the CDR3 DNA is all that survives: 42 bases in frame from base 1. Study-level results and caveats: Clinical and demographic metadata were provided uncurated, with the amount varying by source and participant.

The clonotype originates from a man aged 70-80 years with acute or convalescent COVID-19. The chain was built from TRBV28 and TRBJ2-7; a tentative D match to TRBD1 spans 6 bases. The specimen was peripheral blood. The sequence in DNA is TGTGCCAGCAGACTACAGGGAAGGGCCTACGAGCAGTACTTC. This yields the protein CASRLQGRAYEQYF.